These 29 T cell receptor beta chains were sequenced from one sample in a study of PD-1 blockade in classical Hodgkin lymphoma. TCRdb's copy holds only in-frame clones and misses some; the assay was immunoSEQ multiplex PCR. Among 50,000 or so clones, just under 75% were seen once, and the ten largest hold over 13%. Relapse was seen in all patients after autologous stem cell transplantation, and brentuximab vedotin exposure was variable. The source material was peripheral blood mononuclear cells (PBMCs), sampled before the second cycle of nivolumab. The receptors originated from a human donor with classical Hodgkin lymphoma.

V usage is TRBV11-2 and J usage is TRBJ2-7; 9 nucleotides agree with TRBD1. V was clipped by 5 bases and J by 2 bases; unmatched bases: 4. This CDR3 region has 14 residues. CDR1 and CDR2 from the germline V gene are SGHAT and FQNNGV. CDR3 sequence reads: CASSPGTGTYEQYF. CDR3 sequence (DNA): TGTGCCAGCAGCCCGGGGACAGGGACCTACGAGCAGTACTTC.

This clone was counted between two and nine times. The rearrangement joins TRBV28 to TRBJ1-5, with D unclear. Looked up from germline, CDR1 is MDHEN and CDR2 is SYDVKM. The V gene lost 3 bases and the J gene lost 9 bases, with 3 bases spanning the gap. The CDR3 totals 10 residues. The CDR3 bases are TGTGCCAGCAGTTTTGGGCCCCAGCATTTT. Its protein product is CASSFGPQHF.

V usage is TRBV2 and J usage is TRBJ2-7; D is possibly TRBD1 (5 bases). In germline, CDR1 is SNHLY, CDR2 FYNNEI. The V end was cut by 7 bases, the J end by 9 bases, with 22 bases between. This CDR3 has 14 amino acids. CDR3 loop: CASTVSGIIVGQYF. The CDR3 DNA sequence: TGTGCCAGCACGGTTTCAGGGATCATCGTGGGGCAGTACTTC.

V gene TRBV2 combines with J gene TRBJ1-3; 7 nucleotides line up with TRBD1. Germline trimming cut 6 bases from V and 4 bases from J; bases unmatched to any gene: 6. This CDR3 comprises 14 residues. CDR1 and CDR2 (germline): SNHLY, FYNNEI. CDR3: CASRETGFGNTIYF. Written as DNA, the CDR3 is TGTGCCAGCAGGGAGACAGGGTTCGGAAACACCATATATTTT.

This rearrangement joins TRBV6-5 to TRBJ2-7; D is possibly TRBD2 (5 bases). V was clipped by 2 bases and J by 5 bases, with 16 bases between them. The CDR3 covers 15 residues. Germline values: CDR1 MNHEY, CDR2 SVGAGI. CDR3 in amino acids: CASSYDPGKSNEQYF. In DNA, the CDR3 is TGTGCCAGCAGTTACGATCCGGGAAAGAGCAACGAGCAGTACTTC.

The chain links TRBV19 to TRBJ1-5; tentatively, D is TRBD1 (5 bases). The CDR3 has 16 residues. The V gene lost 6 bases and the J gene lost 2 bases, with 17 bases spanning the gap. Germline V gene sequence: CDR1 LNHDA, CDR2 SQIVND (reference sequence). Here the CDR3 reads CASSTVGEGGNQPQHF. Here the CDR3 DNA reads TGTGCCAGTAGCACAGTGGGGGAAGGGGGCAATCAGCCCCAGCATTTT.

The rearrangement links TRBV27 to TRBJ2-6; 8 bases fit TRBD1. The J segment lost 2 bases and the V segment lost 3 bases, leaving 3 bases of the junction unmatched. In germline, CDR1 is MNHEY, CDR2 SMNVEV (reference sequence). This CDR3 comprises 16 residues. For the CDR3, the DNA is TGTGCCAGCAGTTTCTCAGGGGGCGCTGGGGCCAACGTCCTGACTTTC. It encodes CASSFSGGAGANVLTF. Full variable domain (remainder filled in from reference TRBV27 and TRBJ2-6): EAQVTQNPRYLITVTGKKLTVTCSQNMNHEYMSWYRQDPGLGLRQIYYSMNVEVTDKGDVPEGYKVSRKEKRNFPLILESPSPNQTSLYFCASSFSGGAGANVLTFGAGSRLTVL.

The CDR3 DNA reads as TGTGCCAGCAGTGATTTCGGAAGGGCCGGTGGCTACACCTTC. Translation gives CASSDFGRAGGYTF. The chain couples TRBV2 to TRBJ1-2; D gene ambiguous. CDR1 and CDR2 from the germline V gene are SNHLY and FYNNEI. CDR3 length: 14 amino acids. Trimming cost V 3 bases and J 7 bases, with 15 bases left between them.

V and J are TRBV7-9 and TRBJ1-1; D is unclear. This CDR3 contains 13 residues. V was shortened by 5 bases and J by 1 base, with 8 bases between the two germline ends. CDR1 and CDR2 (germline): SEHNR, FQNEAQ (reference sequence). The CDR3 loop reads CASSPDSNTEAFF. The CDR3 DNA reads TGTGCCAGCAGCCCCGATTCGAACACTGAAGCTTTCTTT.

The chain employs TRBV30 and TRBJ2-3; D may be TRBD2 (6 bases). Trimming pared 7 bases from V and 0 bases from J, leaving 17 bases between. CDR3 length: 15 residues. From germline, CDR1 is GTSNPN and CDR2 SVGIG (reference sequence). CDR3 sequence (DNA): TGTGCCTTCTCGATGTGGAGGGCTAGCACAGATACGCAGTATTTT. This encodes CAFSMWRASTDTQYF.

The rearrangement joins TRBV10-2 to TRBJ2-5, with TRBD1 matching 10 bases. CDR1 is WSHSY, CDR2 SAAADI, per germline. V was pared by 0 bases and J by 4 bases, with 5 bases of the junction left unmatched. This CDR3 is 16 amino acids long. This CDR3 reads CASSESETGGRETQYF. The CDR3 nucleotides are TGCGCCAGCAGTGAGTCGGAGACAGGGGGCAGAGAGACCCAGTACTTC.

The J gene is TRBJ2-7, the V gene TRBV5-4; 9 bases align to TRBD2. This CDR3 is built from 15 residues. Germline loops: CDR1 SGHNT, CDR2 YYREEE (reference sequence). With 0 bases clipped from V and 1 base from J, the junction kept 2 bases outside the gene matches. CDR3 nucleotides: TGTGCCAGCAGCTTGGGTCTAGCGGGGTCCTACGAGCAGTACTTC. Encoded protein: CASSLGLAGSYEQYF.

The V and J genes are TRBV7-2 and TRBJ2-7, with 7 bases aligning to TRBD1. V lost 2 bases, J lost 2 bases, and 6 bases stayed unmatched. Germline V lookup: CDR1 SGHTA, CDR2 FQGNSA. The CDR3 loop spans 15 amino acids. The CDR3 bases are TGTGCCAGCAGCTTATGGGGGACAGAAACCTACGAGCAGTACTTC. It specifies CASSLWGTETYEQYF.

This chain uses TRBV18 with TRBJ1-2, with D uncertain. V gave up 2 bases and J gave up 8 bases, with 9 bases separating them. This CDR3 comprises 12 residues. From germline, CDR1 is KGHSH and CDR2 LQKENI. As DNA, the CDR3 is TGTGCCAGCTCACCAACCGAGGGAGGCTACACCTTC. Encoded protein: CASSPTEGGYTF.

The chain is built from TRBV6-6 and TRBJ1-2; D call uncertain. CDR3 length: 14 amino acids. The V gene's germline CDR1 is MNHNY and CDR2 SVGAGI (reference sequence). V dropped 4 bases and J dropped 4 bases, with 13 bases sitting between them. The CDR3 DNA reads as TGTGCCAGCAGTTTCGAGGGATCCTTCTATGGCTACACCTTC. Translation gives CASSFEGSFYGYTF.

In this sample, this clone turned up once. The chain employs TRBV10-2 and TRBJ2-2; TRBD1 is a possible D gene (6 bases). Germline CDR1 is WSHSY and CDR2 is SAAADI. The length of the CDR3 is 12 residues. The ends were cut back, 8 bases at V and 3 bases at J, with 7 bases in the middle. CDR3 sequence reads: CASEGDTGELFF. CDR3 DNA sequence: TGCGCCAGCGAGGGGGACACCGGGGAGCTGTTTTTT.

CDR3 DNA: TGTGCCAGCAGTGTAAACTGGAACACTGAAGCTTTCTTT. This codes for CASSVNWNTEAFF. The gene calls are TRBV6-1 and TRBJ1-1; D remains ambiguous. Germline CDR1 and CDR2: MNHNS and SASEGT. V was shortened by 4 bases and J by 1 base, with 7 bases between the two germline ends. The CDR3 length is 13 residues.

The V gene is TRBV11-3, the J gene TRBJ2-3; D assignment may be TRBD1 or TRBD2 (5 bases each). CDR3 size: 13 residues. Germline CDR1 reads SGHNT; CDR2 reads YENEEA. With 4 bases removed from V and 5 bases from J, the gap between germline ends came to 10 bases. CDR3 bases: TGTGCCAGCAGCTGGGACCTCGGAGATACGCAGTATTTT. Translating it yields CASSWDLGDTQYF.

The chain carries TRBV10-3 and TRBJ2-5; perhaps TRBD2 as D (5 bases). V was pared by 2 bases and J by 5 bases, with 12 bases between. The CDR3 runs 14 residues. Germline V CDR1 and CDR2: ENHRY, SYGVKD. CDR3 sequence: CAISEIASPETQYF. The CDR3 DNA follows: TGTGCCATCAGTGAGATAGCGTCCCCCGAGACCCAGTACTTC.

The rearrangement joins TRBV7-2 to TRBJ1-5, with D possibly TRBD1 on 5 matching bases. CDR3 length equals 13 residues. CDR1 and CDR2 (germline): SGHTA, FQGNSA. Deletions cut 0 bases from V and 7 bases from J, with 7 bases between. The CDR3 reads CASSLAQGQPQHF. The CDR3 DNA reads as TGTGCCAGCAGCTTAGCGCAGGGCCAGCCCCAGCATTTT. The whole variable domain, remainder taken from reference TRBV7-2 and TRBJ1-5, is GAGVSQSPSNKVTEKGKDVELRCDPISGHTALYWYRQSLGQGLEFLIYFQGNSAPDKSGLPSDRFSAERTGGSVSTLTIQRTQQEDSAVYLCASSLAQGQPQHFGDGTRLSIL.

V and J are TRBV27 and TRBJ1-4, with D unclear. The CDR3 is made up of 13 amino acids. V shed 3 bases and J shed 7 bases, with 9 bases lying between them. CDR1 and CDR2 from the germline V gene are MNHEY and SMNVEV (reference sequence). The CDR3: CASSLWLGEKLFF. In nucleotides, the CDR3 is TGTGCCAGCAGTTTGTGGCTGGGTGAAAAACTGTTTTTT. The whole variable domain, filled in from reference TRBV27 and TRBJ1-4, reads EAQVTQNPRYLITVTGKKLTVTCSQNMNHEYMSWYRQDPGLGLRQIYYSMNVEVTDKGDVPEGYKVSRKEKRNFPLILESPSPNQTSLYFCASSLWLGEKLFFGSGTQLSVL.

The chain couples TRBV7-9 to TRBJ2-7, with D perhaps TRBD1 (5 bases). CDR1 SEHNR and CDR2 FQNEAQ come from the germline V gene (reference sequence). V lost 7 bases to trimming and J lost 0 bases, with 16 bases between them. This CDR3 has 15 amino acids. Here the CDR3 reads CASNLLGAGSYEQYF. CDR3 DNA: TGTGCCAGCAACCTCCTAGGGGCCGGCTCCTACGAGCAGTACTTC.

The rearrangement joins TRBV5-1 to TRBJ2-2; possible D gene TRBD1, 6 bases. Germline assignment: CDR1 SGHRS and CDR2 YFSETQ. The length of the CDR3 is 14 residues. Trimming cost V 0 bases and J 4 bases, with 7 bases left between them. Written as DNA, the CDR3 is TGCGCCAGCAGCTTGGTACAGGGCACCGGGGAGCTGTTTTTT. Its protein is CASSLVQGTGELFF.

The chain is built from TRBV4-2 and TRBJ2-7, with D perhaps matching TRBD1 (5 bases). The CDR3 sequence is 13 residues long. Germline V CDR1 and CDR2: LGHNA, YNFKEQ. V lost 6 bases and J lost 5, with 14 bases in between. CDR3 sequence (DNA): TGTGCCAGCAGTCACAGGTTCGGAGACGAGCAGTACTTC. Translating gives CASSHRFGDEQYF.

The chain employs TRBV6-5 and TRBJ1-4; TRBD1 is a possible D gene (5 bases). With 6 bases removed from V and 7 bases from J, the gap between germline ends came to 15 bases. The CDR3 runs to 14 residues. CDR1 and CDR2 from the germline V gene are MNHEY and SVGAGI. The CDR3 DNA reads as TGTGCCAGCAGCACCCCCAGGGCGAGTGAAAAACTGTTTTTT. It specifies CASSTPRASEKLFF.

The V and J genes are TRBV19 and TRBJ1-2, with no clear D. Germline CDR1 is LNHDA and CDR2 is SQIVND (reference sequence). V was trimmed by 1 base and J by 8 bases, leaving 8 bases between them. This CDR3 has 12 amino acids. The CDR3 loop is CASSIAQEGYTF. The CDR3 DNA reads as TGTGCCAGTAGTATAGCCCAAGAGGGCTACACCTTC. Combining the CDR3 with reference TRBV19 and TRBJ1-2 gives the whole variable domain DGGITQSPKYLFRKEGQNVTLSCEQNLNHDAMYWYRQDPGQGLRLIYYSQIVNDFQKGDIAEGYSVSREKKESFPLTVTSAQKNPTAFYLCASSIAQEGYTFGSGTRLTVV.

This clone was found a few times. The J gene is TRBJ2-2, the V gene TRBV6-5, with 9 bases identical to TRBD1. Germline V gives CDR1 MNHEY, CDR2 SVGAGI. J was trimmed by 6 bases and V by 5 bases; bases with no gene match: 7. The CDR3 loop spans 15 amino acids. The DNA of the CDR3 is TGTGCCAGCAGTCCTGGGACAGGGCGGGCCGGGGAGCTGTTTTTT. Translation gives CASSPGTGRAGELFF.

In its sample, this clone was seen a few times. V and J are TRBV28 and TRBJ1-4, with TRBD1 identical over 9 bases. V lost 3 bases, J lost 7 bases, and 9 bases stayed unmatched. Germline V gives CDR1 MDHEN, CDR2 SYDVKM. The CDR3 runs 16 residues. The CDR3 protein is CASSFGTGGASEKLFF. The CDR3 nucleotides read TGTGCCAGCAGTTTCGGCACAGGGGGCGCATCTGAAAAACTGTTTTTT.

The chain uses TRBV28 and TRBJ2-4; TRBD1 is a possible D gene (5 bases). CDR3 size: 17 residues. V was clipped by 8 bases and J by 11 bases, with 31 bases between them. The germline gives CDR1 MDHEN, CDR2 SYDVKM. The CDR3 protein is CASHTILGAPSERLQYF. CDR3 sequence (DNA): TGTGCCAGCCATACTATATTAGGGGCCCCAAGTGAACGTCTTCAGTACTTC.